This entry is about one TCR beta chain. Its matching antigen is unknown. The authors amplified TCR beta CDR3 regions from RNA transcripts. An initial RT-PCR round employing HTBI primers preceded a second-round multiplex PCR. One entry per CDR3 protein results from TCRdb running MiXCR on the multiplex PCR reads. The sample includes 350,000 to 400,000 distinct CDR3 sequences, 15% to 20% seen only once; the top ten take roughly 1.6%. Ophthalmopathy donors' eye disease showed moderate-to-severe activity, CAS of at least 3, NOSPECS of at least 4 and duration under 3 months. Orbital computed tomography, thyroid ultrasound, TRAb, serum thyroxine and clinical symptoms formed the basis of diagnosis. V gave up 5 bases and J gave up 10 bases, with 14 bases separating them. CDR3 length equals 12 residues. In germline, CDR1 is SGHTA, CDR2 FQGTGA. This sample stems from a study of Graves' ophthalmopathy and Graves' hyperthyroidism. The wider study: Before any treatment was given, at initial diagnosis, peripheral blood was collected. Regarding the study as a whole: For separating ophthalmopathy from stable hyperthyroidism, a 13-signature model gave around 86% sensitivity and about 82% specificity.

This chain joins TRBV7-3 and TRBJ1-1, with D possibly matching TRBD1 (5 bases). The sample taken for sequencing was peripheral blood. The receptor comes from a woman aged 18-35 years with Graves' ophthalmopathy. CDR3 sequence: CASSPSGDGAFF. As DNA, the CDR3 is TGTGCCAGCAGCCCTTCCGGGGACGGAGCTTTCTTT.